The 16 T cell receptor beta chains below come from one sample, sequenced in a study of CD8 T cells in ankylosing spondylitis. MiXCR, applied by TCRdb to the 5' RACE reads, yields one record per CDR3 protein. Of approximately 45,000 distinct CDR3 sequences listed, 9.5% to 11% are singletons. Sequencing was done on a sample of blood, either unsorted or a sorted T cell fraction (not recorded which). These receptors were taken from a male donor with ankylosing spondylitis or in good health (not recorded which).

Many counts were recorded for this clonotype. The chain uses TRBV12-3 or TRBV12-4 and TRBJ2-1; TRBD2 matches at 15 bases. The CDR3 sequence is 16 residues long. V shed 5 bases, J shed 7 bases, and the junction held 6 bases outside the gene matches. The CDR3 loop reads CASSRPGLAGGNEQFF. For the CDR3, the DNA is TGTGCCAGCAGTCGGCCCGGACTAGCGGGGGGGAATGAGCAGTTCTTC.

The sample holds many counts of this clonotype. The rearrangement links TRBV7-8 to TRBJ2-7; D remains ambiguous. V shed 1 base and J shed 7 bases, with 11 bases lying between them. The CDR3 has 13 amino acids. Germline CDR1 and CDR2: SGHVS and FQNEAQ. The CDR3 nucleotides are TGTGCCAGCAGCTTAGAATGGGGTTTGGAGCAGTACTTC. Its protein product is CASSLEWGLEQYF.

This clonotype has at least ten counts. The chain combines TRBV5-1 with TRBJ2-7; 8 nucleotides match TRBD1. Germline V gene sequence: CDR1 SGHRS, CDR2 YFSETQ. The CDR3 runs to 19 residues. The V and J ends lost 0 bases and 6 bases, in that order; junction bases with no gene match: 20. The CDR3 here is CASSLATWTGIRIRGEQYF. For the CDR3, the DNA is TGCGCCAGCAGCTTGGCCACATGGACAGGGATTCGTATTAGAGGCGAGCAGTACTTC. The variable domain in full, completed from reference TRBV5-1 and TRBJ2-7, reads KAGVTQTPRYLIKTRGQQVTLSCSPISGHRSVSWYQQTPGQGLQFLFEYFSETQRNKGNFPGRFSGRQFSNSRSEMNVSTLELGDSALYLCASSLATWTGIRIRGEQYFGPGTRLTVT.

At least ten counts were recorded for this clonotype. This chain links TRBV5-1 with TRBJ1-1; D may be TRBD1 (5 bases). The germline CDR1 and CDR2 sequences are SGHRS and YFSETQ. V lost 0 bases and J 0 bases, leaving 15 bases between the germline ends. The CDR3 spans 17 residues. The CDR3 DNA is TGCGCCAGCAGCTTGGATGGAGACAGAAGAATGAACACTGAAGCTTTCTTT. This encodes CASSLDGDRRMNTEAFF.

The genes are TRBV15 and TRBJ1-5, with D unresolved. Germline V CDR1 and CDR2: LNHNV, YYDKDF (reference sequence). The ends were cut back, 0 bases at V and 0 bases at J, with 12 bases in the middle. The CDR3 spans 17 residues. In DNA, the CDR3 is TGTGCCACCAGCAGAGATCGTGGAGAAGATAGCAATCAGCCCCAGCATTTT. This sequence encodes CATSRDRGEDSNQPQHF.

Ten or more counts support this clonotype. The chain links TRBV7-8 to TRBJ2-5, with a tentative D call TRBD1 (6 bases). Germline V lookup: CDR1 SGHVS, CDR2 FQNEAQ. Trimming stripped 2 bases from V and 4 bases from J, with 14 bases between. This CDR3 has 15 amino acids. CDR3 loop: CASSLWDKERETQYF. CDR3 in DNA: TGTGCCAGCAGCTTATGGGACAAAGAACGAGAGACCCAGTACTTC. The entire variable domain, with the rest obtained from reference TRBV7-8 and TRBJ2-5, is as follows: GAGVSQSPRYKVAKRGQDVALRCDPISGHVSLFWYQQALGQGPEFLTYFQNEAQLDKSGLPSDRFFAERPEGSVSTLKIQRTQQEDSAVYLCASSLWDKERETQYFGPGTRLLVL.

This clonotype came up many times. V usage is TRBV29-1 and J usage is TRBJ2-3; the D call may be TRBD1 or TRBD2 (6 bases each). CDR1 is SQVTM and CDR2 is ANQGSEA in the germline V gene. Between the trimmed V and J ends, which lost 2 bases and 0 bases, there was a span of 9 bases. The CDR3 consists of 14 residues. This CDR3 is CSVERGASTDTQYF. CDR3 bases: TGCAGCGTTGAAAGGGGGGCGAGCACAGATACGCAGTATTTT.

This clonotype was detected only a few times. The chain has TRBV27 and TRBJ2-5, with D unresolved. The V end was cut by 3 bases, the J end by 2 bases, with 16 bases between. From germline, CDR1 is MNHEY and CDR2 SMNVEV (reference sequence). This CDR3 region has 16 residues. The CDR3 here is CASSFYDGSGQETQYF. The CDR3 coding sequence is TGTGCCAGCAGTTTTTATGACGGGTCAGGTCAAGAGACCCAGTACTTC.

V usage is TRBV28 and J usage is TRBJ2-7; 7 positions agree with TRBD1. This CDR3 is 15 amino acids long. After removal of 2 bases from V and 2 bases from J, the junction contained 6 bases not matched to a gene. In germline, CDR1 is MDHEN, CDR2 SYDVKM. The CDR3 DNA is TGTGCCAGCAGTTTAGTGGGGGACAGCCCCTACGAGCAGTACTTC. Its protein product is CASSLVGDSPYEQYF.

Many counts were recorded for this clonotype. The rearrangement links TRBV28 to TRBJ2-7, with D possibly being TRBD1 (6 bases). The CDR3 has 16 amino acids. The germline gives CDR1 MDHEN, CDR2 SYDVKM. The V end was cut by 2 bases, the J end by 1 base, with 15 bases between. The CDR3 spells CASSLEGGPGSYEQYF. The CDR3 DNA reads as TGTGCCAGCAGTTTAGAAGGGGGTCCGGGGTCCTACGAGCAGTACTTC.

This clonotype was detected many times. The rearrangement links TRBV5-6 to TRBJ1-2; TRBD1 aligns across 10 bases. The germline CDR1 and CDR2 sequences are SGHDT and YYEEEE. The CDR3 contains 17 residues. V shed 2 bases, J shed 6 bases, and the junction held 13 bases outside the gene matches. In DNA form, the CDR3 reads TGTGCCAGCAGCTTCCCCGTTGGACAGGGGGTTAAGGATGGCTACACCTTC. The encoded protein is CASSFPVGQGVKDGYTF.

This clonotype was counted many times. The V gene is TRBV18, the J gene TRBJ2-3; TRBD1 agrees at 9 bases. The V segment lost 1 base and the J segment 14 bases; nucleotides outside the gene matches: 10. Germline V gene data show CDR1 as KGHSH and CDR2 as LQKENI. The CDR3 has 14 amino acids. The CDR3 protein is CASSPLTGGDQWYF. In nucleotides, the CDR3 is TGTGCCAGCTCACCACTCACAGGGGGCGATCAATGGTATTTT.

The CDR3 spells CSAGDRGVGETQYF. CDR3 coding DNA: TGCAGTGCGGGGGACAGGGGGGTGGGAGAGACCCAGTACTTC. The chain couples TRBV20-1 to TRBJ2-5; 11 nucleotides match TRBD1. This CDR3 spans 14 amino acids. Trimming cost V 6 bases and J 4 bases; bases outside gene matches: 7. Germline CDR1 is DFQATT and CDR2 is SNEGSKA (reference sequence).

This clonotype was seen repeatedly, ten times or more. The V call is TRBV29-1, the J call TRBJ1-1, with a possible D match to TRBD1 (5 bases). The germline gives CDR1 SQVTM, CDR2 ANQGSEA. Trimming took 4 bases from V and 7 from J, leaving 10 bases between them. The CDR3 is 11 residues long. The CDR3 sequence is CSVGDGLEAFF. CDR3 sequence (DNA): TGCAGCGTTGGGGACGGACTTGAAGCTTTCTTT. Full variable domain (outside the CDR3, taken from reference TRBV29-1 and TRBJ1-1): SAVISQKPSRDICQRGTSLTIQCQVDSQVTMMFWYRQQPGQSLTLIATANQGSEATYESGFVIDKFPISRPNLTFSTLTVSNMSPEDSSIYLCSVGDGLEAFFGQGTRLTVV.

The count of this clonotype is one. The rearrangement links TRBV12-3 or TRBV12-4 to TRBJ1-6, with D possibly being TRBD1 (6 bases). The CDR3 contains 14 residues. V lost 6 bases to trimming and J lost 8 bases, with 14 bases between them. Written as DNA, the CDR3 is TGTGCCAGCAGGTTCGGGACATCGGATTCACCCCTCCACTTT. Protein product: CASRFGTSDSPLHF.

This clonotype has just a few counts. V is TRBV2 and J is TRBJ2-5; 8 nucleotides match TRBD1. The CDR3 runs 14 residues. Looked up from germline, CDR1 is SNHLY and CDR2 is FYNNEI. V trimming: 4 bases; J trimming: 2 bases; junction bases outside the gene matches: 3. The CDR3 sequence: CASSADRVQETQYF. The CDR3 bases are TGTGCCAGCAGTGCGGACAGGGTTCAAGAGACCCAGTACTTC.